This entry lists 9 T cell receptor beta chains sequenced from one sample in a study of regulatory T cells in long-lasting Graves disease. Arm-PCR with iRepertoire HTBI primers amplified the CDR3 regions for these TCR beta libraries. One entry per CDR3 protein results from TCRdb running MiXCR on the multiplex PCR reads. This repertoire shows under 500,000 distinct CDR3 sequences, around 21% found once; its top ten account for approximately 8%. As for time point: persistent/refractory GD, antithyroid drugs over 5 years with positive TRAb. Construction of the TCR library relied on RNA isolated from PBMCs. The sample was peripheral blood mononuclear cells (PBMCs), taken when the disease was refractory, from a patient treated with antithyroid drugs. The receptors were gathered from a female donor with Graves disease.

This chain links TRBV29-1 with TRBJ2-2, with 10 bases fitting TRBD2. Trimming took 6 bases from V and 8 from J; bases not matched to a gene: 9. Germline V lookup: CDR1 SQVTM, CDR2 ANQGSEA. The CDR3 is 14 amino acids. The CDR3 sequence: CSVESVAGGGELFF. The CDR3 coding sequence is TGCAGCGTCGAGTCGGTAGCGGGAGGTGGGGAGCTGTTTTTT.

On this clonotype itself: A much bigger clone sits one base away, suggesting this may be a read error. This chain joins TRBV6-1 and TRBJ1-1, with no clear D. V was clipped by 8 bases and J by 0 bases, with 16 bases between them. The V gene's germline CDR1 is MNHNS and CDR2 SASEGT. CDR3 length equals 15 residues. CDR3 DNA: TGTGCCAGCGAAGATCGACGGATCGTGAACACTGAAGCTTTCTTT. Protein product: CASEDRRIVNTEAFF.

CDR3 bases: TGTGCCAGTAGTATAGATCCAGGGCTTGGGCAAGAGACCCAGTACTTC. Protein sequence: CASSIDPGLGQETQYF. The chain is built from TRBV19 and TRBJ2-5, with D perhaps matching TRBD1 (5 bases). CDR1 is LNHDA and CDR2 is SQIVND in the germline V gene (reference sequence). Deletions cut 0 bases from V and 2 bases from J, with 13 bases between. CDR3 length: 16 residues.

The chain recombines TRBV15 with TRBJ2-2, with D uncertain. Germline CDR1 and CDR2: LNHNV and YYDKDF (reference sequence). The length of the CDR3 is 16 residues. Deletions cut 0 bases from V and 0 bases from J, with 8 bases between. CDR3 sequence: CATSRDRTPNTGELFF. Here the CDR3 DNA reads TGTGCCACCAGCAGAGATCGTACCCCGAACACCGGGGAGCTGTTTTTT.

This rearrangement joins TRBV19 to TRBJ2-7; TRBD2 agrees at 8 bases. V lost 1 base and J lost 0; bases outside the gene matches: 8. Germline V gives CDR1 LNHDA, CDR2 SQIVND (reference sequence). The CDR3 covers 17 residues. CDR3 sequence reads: CASSIVSLAGGSYEQYF. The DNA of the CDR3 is TGTGCCAGTAGTATAGTCTCCTTGGCGGGGGGCTCCTACGAGCAGTACTTC. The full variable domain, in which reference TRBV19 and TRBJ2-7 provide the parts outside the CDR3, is DGGITQSPKYLFRKEGQNVTLSCEQNLNHDAMYWYRQDPGQGLRLIYYSQIVNDFQKGDIAEGYSVSREKKESFPLTVTSAQKNPTAFYLCASSIVSLAGGSYEQYFGPGTRLTVT.

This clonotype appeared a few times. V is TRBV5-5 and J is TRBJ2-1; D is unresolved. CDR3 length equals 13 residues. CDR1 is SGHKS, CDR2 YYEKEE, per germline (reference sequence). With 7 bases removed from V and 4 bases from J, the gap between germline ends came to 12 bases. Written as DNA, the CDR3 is TGTGCCAGCTCACCCTGGGGTTACAATGAGCAGTTCTTC. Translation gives CASSPWGYNEQFF.

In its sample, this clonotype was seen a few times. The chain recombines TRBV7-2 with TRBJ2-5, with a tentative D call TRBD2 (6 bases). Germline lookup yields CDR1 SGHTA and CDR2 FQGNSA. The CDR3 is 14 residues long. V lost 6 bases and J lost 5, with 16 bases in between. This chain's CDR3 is CASSPEGFVETQYF. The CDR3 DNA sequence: TGTGCCAGCAGTCCGGAGGGATTCGTTGAGACCCAGTACTTC. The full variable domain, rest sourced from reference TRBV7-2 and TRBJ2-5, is GAGVSQSPSNKVTEKGKDVELRCDPISGHTALYWYRQSLGQGLEFLIYFQGNSAPDKSGLPSDRFSAERTGGSVSTLTIQRTQQEDSAVYLCASSPEGFVETQYFGPGTRLLVL.

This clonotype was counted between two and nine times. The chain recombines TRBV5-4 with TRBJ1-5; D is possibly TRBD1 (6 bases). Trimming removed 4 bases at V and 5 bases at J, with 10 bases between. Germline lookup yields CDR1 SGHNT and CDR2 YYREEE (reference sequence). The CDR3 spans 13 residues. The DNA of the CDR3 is TGTGCCAGCAGCGAGGACAGAGATCAGCCCCAGCATTTT. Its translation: CASSEDRDQPQHF.

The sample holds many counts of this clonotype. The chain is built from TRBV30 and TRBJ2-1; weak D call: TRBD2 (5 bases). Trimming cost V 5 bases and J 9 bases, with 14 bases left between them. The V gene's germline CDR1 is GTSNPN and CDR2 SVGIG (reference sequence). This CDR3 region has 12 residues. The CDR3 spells CAWADRGSEQFF. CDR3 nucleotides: TGTGCCTGGGCCGACCGGGGAAGTGAGCAGTTCTTC.